What follows is one TCR beta chain and its context. Its target antigen remains unknown. There are no base qualities to consult, and no much larger clone falls within one base. The library relied on the immunoSEQ multiplex PCR assay. For the multiplex PCR, a mixture combining 60 forward primers for TCR Vbeta segments and 13 reverse primers for TCR Jbeta segments was used. The CDR3 region of rearranged TCR beta genes was amplified from genomic DNA with a multiplex PCR assay. The Illumina HiSeq System was used to sequence the amplified TCR beta libraries as 87-base-pair reads. The original pipeline was this. In a later analysis, some 80 million unique TCR beta chains were counted across the roughly 670 repertoires, and approximately 11 million of these chains were shared by at least two donors. Raw reads were error-corrected and collapsed into unique sequences by a nearest-neighbor algorithm in which closely related sequences were merged to remove PCR and sequencing errors. To assign V, D and J gene segments, CDR3 sequences were aligned to IMGT reference sequences. Each retained sequence needed at least a six-nucleotide match to both a V gene segment and a J gene segment. A rearrangement was called productive if the CDR3 had no stop codons and remained in frame with V and J, and every other rearrangement was called non-productive. Following IMGT convention, CDR3 was defined as the stretch from the second conserved V-encoded cysteine to the conserved J-encoded phenylalanine. Sequences without an unambiguous match to a single V gene segment were excluded from the earlier analysis of 500 to 700 of the donors. An earlier analysis of around 600 of the donors classified V segments as functional when productive rearrangements were above 56.7% and as segregating when the standard deviation between donors was above 5%. A statistical classification framework was built for diagnosing cytomegalovirus status from the catalog of TCR beta chain sequences. In a later analysis, TCR nucleotide sequences were compared against IMGT/GENE-DB human TR gene sequences so that V and J genes could be assigned. In a later analysis, CDR3 sequences and most-parsimonious VDJ recombination scenarios were assigned using the TCRdist pipeline. In a later analysis, every TCR beta chain was defined by the combination of its CDR3 amino acid sequence and its V-gene family, and reads without a unique V-gene family were dropped. As a way to deal with suspected cross-contamination and a sequencing artifact, a later analysis dropped more than 500 nucleotide sequences that were highly shared and had low generation probability. A later analysis calculated a clonal expansion index for each public chain from normalized within-repertoire ranks of inferred template counts. In a later analysis, generation probabilities were computed using a VDJ recombination model fitted to out-of-frame rearrangements, and the results were checked against IGoR. In a later analysis, TCR-TCR, TCR-HLA and TCR-CMV co-occurrence was scored with hypergeometric tests, and a repertoire-size bias correction was applied to TCR pairs. False discovery rates were estimated in a later analysis by permuting HLA or CMV assignments 20 times. A later analysis grouped co-occurring TCRs with DBSCAN, adding TCRdist sequence similarity when clustering within HLA-allele-positive subsets. For co-occurrence clustering, repertoires with fewer than 30,000 or more than 120,000 public chains were excluded, along with 5 or 6 repertoires with anomalous nucleotide sharing. TCRdb's version of the immuneACCESS table is confined to in-frame rearrangements and falls short of the full clone set. An unresolved V gene accounts for under half of the shortfall where checked; the remainder is of unknown origin. V, J and clone size are taken as reported in that table, and D and trimming were inferred from the DNA itself. The sample has some 170,000 clones on record, approximately 80% of them singletons. The ten most abundant clones make up roughly 10% of the sample.

The cohort consisted of approximately 670 healthy bone marrow donors. Cohort members were all nominally healthy when sampled, although unrecorded immune exposures were likely present. The donor tested CMV seropositive and was one of the 289 seropositive cohort members. Every donor gave a peripheral blood sample, and the peripheral blood mononuclear cells from that sample were used for TCR beta sequencing. The Qiagen DNeasy Blood Extraction Kit was used to extract genomic DNA from the blood cell samples. This entry is derived from a study of cytomegalovirus exposure and HLA in healthy donors (dated by TCRdb to the late 2010s). In the study overall: According to an earlier analysis of around 600 of the donors, some 180 million T cells yielded some 110 million unique TCR beta sequences and around 280 Gb of sequence data. The study aimed to test whether signatures of past pathogen exposure could be identified by cataloging public T cell receptors. In the later analysis, no new phenotypic data were used to find candidate immune exposures; instead, reliance was placed on TCR beta sequences and their occurrence across donors. The genetic ancestry cluster associated with self-reported Caucasian donors included roughly four fifths of the approximately 410 genotyped donors. Among some 400 genotyped donors of the cohort, an average of around 240,000 unique TCR beta nucleotide sequences was sequenced per donor, of which about 19% were non-productive. A later genetic analysis took genome-wide SNP genotypes for 398 of the 666 donors and used that subset as a discovery cohort. All discovery cohort repertoires had been generated on a single sequencing platform. To predict cytomegalovirus infection status, the study brought together high-throughput TCR immunosequencing, statistical association of individual TCRs with disease status, and machine learning. Besides the first cohort of some 670 subjects, a separate validation cohort made up of 95 to 150 different subjects was used. Class I and class II HLA loci were covered by the typing at four-digit resolution. The number of typed donors differed by locus: about 620-630 for A, B, C, DRB1 and DQB1; about 520 for DQA1; approximately 600 for DPA1; and about 470 for DPB1. Roughly 5 DR-DQ haplotypes were handled as single units for association and clustering because linkage in the cohort was strong. Approximately 300 gigabases of sequencing data and roughly 80 million unique TCR sequences made up an early release that covered some 640 HLA-typed donors. Donor age, sex, ethnicity and CMV serostatus were collected together with the repertoire data. Using immunosequencing, the study profiled T cell repertoires from 550 to 750 subjects and related those repertoires to cytomegalovirus serostatus. To decide whether each TCR beta V gene segment behaved as functional or pseudogenic, an earlier analysis of nearly 600 of the donors relied on high-throughput TCR beta sequencing. A later analysis re-analyzed previously published TCR beta repertoires from approximately 670 donors and added high-resolution HLA genotyping to study TCR occurrence patterns.

The V end loses 10 bases and the J end loses 5 bases, and a stretch of 17 bases separates them. As encoded in the germline V gene (reference sequence), CDR1 is WNHNN while CDR2 is SYGVQD. The CDR3 sequence holds 14 residues, the cysteine and phenylalanine included. The sequence is cut down to CDR3 DNA, 42 bases in frame from base 1. General findings and caveats noted by the study authors: In a later genetic analysis, a missense DCLRE1C variant was associated with V-gene and J-gene trimming of TCR beta chains, and the association was replicated in an independent cohort. Because counts were too low, fewer than 20 rarely observed V segments, including chromosome 9 orphons, were excluded from the earlier analysis of some 540 of the donors. A later analysis found that most CMV-associated TCR beta chains appeared HLA-restricted, with HLA associations seemingly driven largely by CMV exposure. The classifier was reported to diagnose cytomegalovirus status with high specificity and sensitivity in both the original and validation cohorts. Several of the top co-occurrence clusters appeared to be linked to parvovirus B19, influenza, CMV and Epstein-Barr virus, according to a later analysis. A few of the identified cytomegalovirus-associated TCR beta chains were confirmed in vitro to be specific for cytomegalovirus antigens. According to a later genetic analysis, donors in an Asian-associated ancestry cluster had fewer N-insertions in productive TCRs than the approximately 700-donor mean. Specific HLA alleles were associated with 15,000 to 20,000 TCR beta sequences at a false discovery rate of 0.05 in a later analysis. Presence/absence analyses assumed roughly uniform sequencing depth across donors, an assumption that may not hold. The authors suggested that the approach could potentially be generalized to other disease states and immunological phenotypes. In this cohort, only TCR beta chains were sequenced, and detectable features were limited by the absence of alpha or paired-chain data. While some public TCRs were present in many individuals, most TCR sequences turned up only very rarely across donors. Linkage disequilibrium might explain the correlated functional status among segregating V segments, but an unknown experimental factor could not be excluded. Immune exposure information for the cohort was limited to CMV serostatus. A later analysis found that TCR association rates varied across HLA loci, with DRB1 alleles showing the most associated TCRs and HLA-C alleles the fewest. A further reported finding was that TCR beta sequences accurately predicted the HLA-A and HLA-B alleles for most subjects in the first cohort. Because some donors lacked HLA typing at each locus, the association tests relied only on the typed subset. A cluster of highly shared sequence variants was judged likely to represent a technical artifact of the sequencing pipeline. Some IMGT-functional V segments, including TRBV6-2 and TRBV6-3, could not be told apart with the 87-base-pair reads, so those segments were excluded. In a later analysis, HLA-associated TCR beta chains were found to be more clonally expanded and to have lower generation probabilities than equally common non-associated chains. Broadly in line with IMGT annotations, most TCR beta V segments showed up in productive rearrangements about 87% or about 30% of the time in an earlier analysis of 450 to 600 of the donors. Strong co-occurrence of HLA alleles, especially DR and DQ, made assigning TCR associations to individual alleles difficult. In the study, 150 to 200 TCR beta chains were listed as associated with cytomegalovirus.

The sequence was obtained from a man younger than 35 in good health and CMV-seropositive. The sample comprised PBMCs. The chain is encoded by TRBV10-1 joined to TRBJ2-2; TRBD2 could be the D gene, as 6 bases match. The DNA sequence is TGCGCCACCGGGTCGAGGGGAGGAACCGGGGAGCTGTTTTTT. It is translated as CATGSRGGTGELFF.